These 23 T cell receptor beta chains originate from one sample sequenced in a study of blood T cell repertoires in COVID-19. Generated by immunoSEQ multiplex PCR, the TCRdb table keeps only in-frame clones and is missing some. The sample consists of 130,000 to 150,000 clones, roughly 84% of them appearing once. Sequenced material: PBMCs or T cells enriched from blood (not recorded which). These TCRs come from a woman between 50 and 59 years old who had been exposed to COVID-19.

The chain links TRBV11-1 to TRBJ2-3; D is unresolved. Trimming removed 5 bases from V and 6 bases from J, with 15 bases in between. The germline CDR1 and CDR2 sequences are SGHAT and FQDESV (reference sequence). The CDR3 covers 14 residues. In DNA form, the CDR3 reads TGTGCCAGCAGCCCCCGATGGGCCCGGGATACGCAGTATTTT. As protein: CASSPRWARDTQYF.

The chain combines TRBV4-1 with TRBJ1-2; the D gene is possibly TRBD1 (5 bases). Trimming left V 1 base short and J 6 bases short, with 12 bases between. The CDR3 spans 14 residues. CDR1 and CDR2 (germline): MGHRA, YSYEKL. CDR3 region: CASSQGSGGDGYTF. The CDR3 nucleotides read TGCGCCAGCAGCCAAGGGTCGGGGGGAGATGGCTACACCTTC.

The chain carries TRBV6-2 or TRBV6-3 and TRBJ2-3; no clear D. Trimming took off 4 bases at V and 7 bases at J, with 9 bases between the two ends. This CDR3 has 12 residues. Per the germline V gene, CDR1 is MNHEY and CDR2 is SVGEGT. The CDR3 bases are TGTGCCAGCAGTTCCGCTACCCATACGCAGTATTTT. Its translation is CASSSATHTQYF.

The chain combines TRBV9 with TRBJ1-1; a possible D gene is TRBD1 (6 bases). V lost 0 bases and J 4 bases, leaving 13 bases between the germline ends. CDR3 size: 15 residues. Germline values: CDR1 SGDLS, CDR2 YYNGEE. CDR3 bases: TGTGCCAGCAGCGTAGGGCCGGGAGGGGGCACTGAAGCTTTCTTT. This translates into CASSVGPGGGTEAFF.

The V and J genes are TRBV6-2 or TRBV6-3 and TRBJ1-1, with a weak D call TRBD1 (5 bases). Germline-derived CDR1 and CDR2 are MNHEY and SVGEGT. There are 16 residues in the CDR3. The V end was cut by 4 bases, the J end by 1 base, with 16 bases between. The CDR3 DNA follows: TGTGCCAGCAGTTTTTACGGGGGTCGGGGGAACACTGAAGCTTTCTTT. Translating gives CASSFYGGRGNTEAFF.

The V gene is TRBV27, the J gene TRBJ1-2, with D uncertain. Germline V gene data show CDR1 as MNHEY and CDR2 as SMNVEV (reference sequence). The CDR3 extends over 15 amino acids. With 0 bases removed from V and 2 bases from J, the gap between germline ends came to 10 bases. CDR3 sequence: CASSLSPAGNYGYTF. The CDR3 DNA follows: TGTGCCAGCAGTTTATCCCCGGCAGGAAACTATGGCTACACCTTC.

The chain uses TRBV7-9 and TRBJ1-1, with unresolved D. The V and J ends lost 7 bases and 10 bases respectively, with 10 bases between them. CDR3 length: 10 amino acids. Germline CDR1 SEHNR, CDR2 FQNEAQ (reference sequence). CDR3 protein: CASTISGAFF. The CDR3 DNA follows: TGTGCCAGCACCATATCCGGAGCTTTCTTT.

This clone was seen only once. The CDR3, as DNA: TGTGCCAGCAGTTTCCTCTCCTACGAGCAGTACTTC. Encoded protein: CASSFLSYEQYF. The chain joins TRBV27 to TRBJ2-7; no reliable D call. This CDR3 contains 12 residues. The V end lost 3 bases, the J end lost 0 bases, and 3 bases lay between the germline ends. Germline CDR1 is MNHEY and CDR2 is SMNVEV (reference sequence).

The V gene is TRBV11-2, the J gene TRBJ2-7, with TRBD2 matching over 7 bases. This CDR3 has 16 amino acids. J was trimmed by 1 base and V by 4 bases; bases with no gene match: 10. CDR1 SGHAT and CDR2 FQNNGV come from the germline V gene. DNA for the CDR3: TGTGCCAGCAGCTCCCTGGACCTAGCGGTGTCCTACGAGCAGTACTTC. It is translated as CASSSLDLAVSYEQYF. Full variable domain (outside the CDR3, taken from reference TRBV11-2 and TRBJ2-7): EAGVAQSPRYKIIEKRQSVAFWCNPISGHATLYWYQQILGQGPKLLIQFQNNGVVDDSQLPKDRFSAERLKGVDSTLKIQPAKLEDSAVYLCASSSLDLAVSYEQYFGPGTRLTVT.

This clone was detected only once. J is TRBJ2-1 and V is TRBV5-1, with D perhaps matching TRBD1 (5 bases). Germline CDR1 reads SGHRS; CDR2 reads YFSETQ. CDR3 length: 18 residues. V was clipped by 0 bases and J by 1 base, with 17 bases between them. CDR3 sequence reads: CASSLGGLRPGSYNEQFF. DNA for the CDR3: TGCGCCAGCAGCTTGGGGGGCCTTAGACCCGGATCCTACAATGAGCAGTTCTTC.

To note about this clone: The same CDR3 is also encoded by other DNA sequences in this sample. The chain uses TRBV5-1 and TRBJ1-1; 8 bases line up with TRBD1. The V segment lost 1 base and the J segment 1 base; nucleotides outside the gene matches: 3. Germline CDR1 SGHRS, CDR2 YFSETQ. The length of the CDR3 is 15 residues. This CDR3 reads CASSLQGAANTEAFF. CDR3 coding DNA: TGCGCCAGCAGCTTGCAGGGGGCAGCGAACACTGAAGCTTTCTTT.

The rearrangement uses TRBV5-4 and TRBJ2-1, with 12 positions matching TRBD2. Germline V gene data show CDR1 as SGHNT and CDR2 as YYREEE (reference sequence). V lost 3 bases, J lost 5 bases, and 6 bases stayed unmatched. The length of the CDR3 is 16 residues. CDR3 amino acids: CASSSGLAGFNNEQFF. CDR3 sequence (DNA): TGTGCCAGCAGCTCCGGACTAGCGGGGTTCAACAATGAGCAGTTCTTC.

The chain employs TRBV4-2 and TRBJ2-7; maybe TRBD2 (7 bases). CDR1 LGHNA and CDR2 YNFKEQ come from the germline V gene. The CDR3 is 15 amino acids. Trimming stripped 4 bases from V and 0 bases from J, with 13 bases between. The CDR3 here is CASSLGGGNSYEQYF. The CDR3 bases are TGTGCCAGCAGCCTAGGGGGGGGGAACTCCTACGAGCAGTACTTC.

The count of this clone is one. This rearrangement joins TRBV9 to TRBJ2-7; 9 nucleotides line up with TRBD1. CDR3 length equals 14 residues. Germline CDR1 and CDR2: SGDLS and YYNGEE. The V and J ends lost 4 bases and 6 bases, in that order; junction bases with no gene match: 8. The CDR3 loop is CASSLSDRGGEQYF. The DNA of the CDR3 is TGTGCCAGCAGCCTTTCGGACAGGGGAGGCGAGCAGTACTTC. Full variable domain (remainder filled in from reference TRBV9 and TRBJ2-7): DSGVTQTPKHLITATGQRVTLRCSPRSGDLSVYWYQQSLDQGLQFLIQYYNGEERAKGNILERFSAQQFPDLHSELNLSSLELGDSALYFCASSLSDRGGEQYFGPGTRLTVT.

The chain employs TRBV12-3 or TRBV12-4 and TRBJ2-1; no clear D. V lost 5 bases to trimming and J lost 5 bases, with 7 bases between them. This CDR3 has 12 residues. The DNA of the CDR3 is TGTGCCAGCAGTCCGAACAACAATGAGCAGTTCTTC. The encoded protein is CASSPNNNEQFF.

The chain has TRBV27 and TRBJ2-3; D gene uncertain. Germline-derived CDR1 and CDR2 are MNHEY and SMNVEV (reference sequence). The CDR3 contains 17 residues. With 3 bases removed from V and 3 bases from J, the gap between germline ends came to 19 bases. CDR3 DNA: TGTGCCAGCAGTTTTTATGGCTCCCCAGTTGTGACAGATACGCAGTATTTT. Its protein product is CASSFYGSPVVTDTQYF.

The rearrangement joins TRBV19 to TRBJ2-7; TRBD1 is a possible D gene (6 bases). Germline CDR1 and CDR2: LNHDA and SQIVND (reference sequence). V dropped 4 bases and J dropped 9 bases, with 22 bases sitting between them. CDR3 length equals 15 residues. CDR3 DNA: TGTGCCAGTAGTACCGGACAGTCCTTCCGCGGCGGGCAGTACTTC. The encoded protein is CASSTGQSFRGGQYF. Based on the CDR3 plus reference TRBV19 and TRBJ2-7, the full variable domain is DGGITQSPKYLFRKEGQNVTLSCEQNLNHDAMYWYRQDPGQGLRLIYYSQIVNDFQKGDIAEGYSVSREKKESFPLTVTSAQKNPTAFYLCASSTGQSFRGGQYFGPGTRLTVT.

This clone was observed a few times. This chain joins TRBV6-1 and TRBJ2-3; 10 bases line up with TRBD2. V lost 4 bases, J lost 1 base, and 8 bases stayed unmatched. This CDR3 is built from 17 residues. The germline V gene encodes CDR1 MNHNS and CDR2 SASEGT. The CDR3 nucleotides read TGTGCCAGCAGTGCGCGGGGAACTAGCGGGGGCACAGATACGCAGTATTTT. This translates into CASSARGTSGGTDTQYF.

V gene TRBV5-4 combines with J gene TRBJ2-7; 7 nucleotides match TRBD1. The CDR3 is 15 residues long. Germline CDR1 is SGHNT and CDR2 is YYREEE (reference sequence). V dropped 5 bases and J dropped 3; count of bases not matched to a gene: 11. This CDR3 reads CASRIQTTGNYEQYF. For the CDR3, the DNA is TGTGCCAGCAGGATCCAGACGACAGGGAACTACGAGCAGTACTTC.

This chain uses TRBV28 with TRBJ2-4; D is undetermined. The CDR3 has 12 residues. Trimming took 3 bases from V and 3 from J, leaving 3 bases between them. CDR1 is MDHEN and CDR2 is SYDVKM in the germline V gene. The CDR3 nucleotides read TGTGCCAGCAGTTTCGGCAAAAACATTCAGTACTTC. Encoded protein: CASSFGKNIQYF.

This clone was picked up one time. The chain employs TRBV5-4 and TRBJ1-2; the D gene is possibly TRBD1 (5 bases). Trimming shortened V by 3 bases and J by 6 bases, and 21 bases separated the two germline ends. This CDR3 is built from 16 residues. Germline V gene lookup returns CDR1 SGHNT and CDR2 YYREEE (reference sequence). The CDR3 here is CASSSGTLRAIDGYTF. The CDR3 DNA reads TGTGCCAGCAGCTCCGGGACTTTACGGGCAATCGATGGCTACACCTTC.

J is TRBJ2-7 and V is TRBV27, with 7 positions matching TRBD2. The CDR3 spans 15 residues. Germline trimming cut 3 bases from V and 0 bases from J; bases unmatched to any gene: 5. CDR1 MNHEY and CDR2 SMNVEV come from the germline V gene (reference sequence). CDR3 protein: CASSFGLAVSYEQYF. Here the CDR3 DNA reads TGTGCCAGCAGTTTCGGGCTAGCGGTCTCCTACGAGCAGTACTTC.

The chain is built from TRBV7-2 and TRBJ1-3; weak D call: TRBD1 (5 bases). The CDR3 runs 18 residues. The V end was cut by 4 bases, the J end by 0 bases, with 19 bases between. In germline, CDR1 is SGHTA, CDR2 FQGNSA. The CDR3 DNA is TGTGCCAGCAGCTCACCATCGGGGGGTCGAGCCTCTGGAAACACCATATATTTT. It specifies CASSSPSGGRASGNTIYF.